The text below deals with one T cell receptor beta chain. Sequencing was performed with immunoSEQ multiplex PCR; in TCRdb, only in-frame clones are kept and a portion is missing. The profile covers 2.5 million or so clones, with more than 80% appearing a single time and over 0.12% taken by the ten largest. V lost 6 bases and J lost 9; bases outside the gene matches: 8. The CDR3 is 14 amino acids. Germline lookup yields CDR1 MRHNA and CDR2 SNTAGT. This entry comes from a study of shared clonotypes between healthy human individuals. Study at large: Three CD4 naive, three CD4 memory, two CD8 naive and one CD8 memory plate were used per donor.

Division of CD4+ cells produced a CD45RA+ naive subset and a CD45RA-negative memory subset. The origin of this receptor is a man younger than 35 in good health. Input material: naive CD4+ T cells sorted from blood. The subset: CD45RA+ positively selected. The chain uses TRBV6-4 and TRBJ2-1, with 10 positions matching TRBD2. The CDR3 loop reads CASSQRGGISEQFF. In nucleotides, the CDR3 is TGTGCCAGCAGCCAGCGGGGGGGGATTAGTGAGCAGTTCTTC.